This record covers a single TCR beta chain. What it recognizes is unknown. The record originates from a study of a mutant IDH1 vaccine in newly diagnosed glioma. In the study overall: Vaccinations were initiated 4-6 weeks following radiotherapy alone, or were given together with temozolomide cycles.

Only in-frame clones appear in the TCRdb table, and some are missing; sequencing was by immunoSEQ multiplex PCR. The repertoire holds approximately 62,000 clones, about 85% seen once, with roughly 4% in the top ten. V gave up 4 bases and J gave up 6 bases, with 6 bases separating them. In germline, CDR1 is MNHEY, CDR2 SVGAGI. The CDR3 runs 12 residues. Indicated time point: week 23, last vaccination. Doses consisted of 300 ug of mutant IDH1 20-mer peptide each, paired with topical imiquimod. Sequenced material: PBMCs, taken from a glioma patient whose treatment included an IDH1 peptide vaccine. This receptor was taken from a young man with glioma. The chain links TRBV6-5 to TRBJ1-4, with TRBD1 as a possible D gene (6 bases). This CDR3 reads CASSSGDEKLFF. The DNA of the CDR3 is TGTGCCAGCAGTTCAGGGGATGAAAAACTGTTTTTT.